The 4 T cell receptor beta chains presented below share a single source sample, sequenced in a study of cytomegalovirus exposure and HLA in healthy donors. The PCR ran on 60 Vbeta and 13 Jbeta primers. Repertoires were generated with immunoSEQ multiplex PCR, while TCRdb's copy carries only in-frame clones and drops some. Of about 190,000 clones in the sample, roughly 80% were seen once. Sequencing was carried out using PBMCs. These receptors all come from a young woman in good health and CMV-seropositive.

The chain couples TRBV6-5 to TRBJ2-3; 9 bases are a match to TRBD2. The trim removed 4 bases at V and 2 bases at J, leaving 4 bases unmatched. Germline CDR1 and CDR2: MNHEY and SVGAGI. The CDR3 length is 15 residues. The CDR3 nucleotides are TGTGCCAGCAGTTTGCTAGCGGGATACACAGATACGCAGTATTTT. This codes for CASSLLAGYTDTQYF.

This chain connects TRBV9 to TRBJ2-7; D may be TRBD2 (6 bases). Germline CDR1 is SGDLS and CDR2 is YYNGEE. This CDR3 is built from 14 residues. The ends were cut back, 0 bases at V and 4 bases at J, with 11 bases in the middle. CDR3 residues: CASSVAGARYEQYF. Written as DNA, the CDR3 is TGTGCCAGCAGCGTAGCGGGAGCTCGATACGAGCAGTACTTC.

J is TRBJ1-4 and V is TRBV7-9; no clear D gene. The CDR3 runs 15 residues. Trimming took off 5 bases at V and 8 bases at J, with 18 bases between the two ends. Germline CDR1 SEHNR, CDR2 FQNEAQ (reference sequence). The CDR3 loop reads CASSRPLKFGEKLFF. CDR3 nucleotides: TGTGCCAGCAGCCGACCGTTAAAATTCGGGGAAAAACTGTTTTTT.

In its sample, this clone was seen a few times. This chain connects TRBV13 to TRBJ2-7; D unclear. V was shortened by 3 bases and J by 6 bases, with 12 bases between the two germline ends. The CDR3 has 13 amino acids. Per the germline V gene, CDR1 is PRHDT and CDR2 is FYEKMQ (reference sequence). This CDR3 is CASSFSGPFEQYF. CDR3 sequence (DNA): TGTGCCAGCAGCTTTTCAGGTCCCTTCGAGCAGTACTTC.